The present entry profiles one T cell receptor beta chain with its context. This specimen belongs to a study of cytomegalovirus exposure and HLA in healthy donors. With 60 Vbeta and 13 Jbeta primers, the PCR was carried out. Repertoires were generated with immunoSEQ multiplex PCR, while TCRdb's copy carries only in-frame clones and drops some. The repertoire holds roughly 140,000 clones, with roughly four fifths as singletons. The clonotype comes from a man aged 35 to 55 in good health and CMV-seropositive. Sequencing was performed on PBMCs.

Written as DNA, the CDR3 is TGTGCCAGCAGCTACAACAGCGGGTACTCCTACGAGCAGTACTTC. It encodes CASSYNSGYSYEQYF. V usage is TRBV11-2 and J usage is TRBJ2-7; weak D call: TRBD2 (6 bases). The CDR3 contains 15 residues. Trimming removed 4 bases at V and 0 bases at J, with 13 bases between. In germline, CDR1 is SGHAT, CDR2 FQNNGV.